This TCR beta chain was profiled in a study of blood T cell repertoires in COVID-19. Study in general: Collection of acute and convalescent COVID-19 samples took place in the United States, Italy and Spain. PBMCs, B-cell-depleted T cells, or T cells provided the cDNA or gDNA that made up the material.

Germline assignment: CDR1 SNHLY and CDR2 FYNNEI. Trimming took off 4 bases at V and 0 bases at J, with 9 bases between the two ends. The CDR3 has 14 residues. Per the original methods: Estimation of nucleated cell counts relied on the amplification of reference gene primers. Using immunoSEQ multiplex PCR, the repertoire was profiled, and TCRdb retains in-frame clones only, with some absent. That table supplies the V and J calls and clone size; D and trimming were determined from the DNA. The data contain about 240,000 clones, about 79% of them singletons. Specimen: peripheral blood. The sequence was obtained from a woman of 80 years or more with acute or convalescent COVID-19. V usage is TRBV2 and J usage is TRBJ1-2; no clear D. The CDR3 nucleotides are TGTGCCAGCAGTGTGGGAGTCCCTAACTATGGCTACACCTTC. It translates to CASSVGVPNYGYTF.